This T cell receptor (beta chain) derives from a study of shared clonotypes between healthy human individuals (dated by TCRdb to about 2020). The study in broad terms: The cohort comprised a couple of women and a few men aged 18 to 49 years. To estimate repertoire size and how much clonotypes are shared between individuals, the study performed deep sequencing of blood TCR repertoires from about five healthy adults. Between about 0.85 and 9.5 billion PBMCs per donor were obtained by leukapheresis. To increase sequencing depth and limit assay-specific biases, TCR repertoire library preparation and sequencing were carried out by different laboratories using diverse techniques.

The donors were healthy, HIV-negative adults with no recently reported acute infections or vaccinations. Only Caucasian adults living in Nashville, Tennessee, USA were represented among the donors. In the unsorted samples, approximately 85 million PBMCs were counted, and genomic DNA was extracted using the QIAamp DNA Blood Mini kit. Blood was collected by leukapheresis, and PBMCs were isolated by Ficoll-Histopaque density gradient centrifugation and then cryopreserved in liquid nitrogen vapor phase. Overall results and qualifications from the work: Sampling was restricted to blood, and TCR repertoires in tissue are likely to differ from TCR repertoires in blood. The small number of donors limited the genetic and exposure-history diversity represented. Based on pairwise subsampling, the degree of clonotype sharing among donors was expected to be affected by sequencing depth.

Trimming removed 5 bases from V and 8 bases from J, leaving 13 bases between the germline ends. The CDR3, from cysteine to phenylalanine, totals 12 residues. Only the CDR3 portion is preserved as DNA: 36 bases, with reading frame beginning at the first base. CDR1 and CDR2 are read off the germline V gene (reference sequence) as GTSNPN and SVGIG. Using the deep immunoSEQ assay, TCR CDR3 regions were amplified from genomic DNA by multiplex PCR. Genomic DNA extracted from each cell subset was distributed evenly over all wells of several immunoSEQ 96-well plates, and each plate served as one replicate. For unsorted PBMC, roughly 330 ng of genomic DNA, equivalent to approximately 30,000 T cell genomes, went into each replicate PCR. Genomic DNA from unsorted PBMC was sequenced over ten immunoSEQ deep assay plates. Purified libraries were quantified with a Qubit 3.0 fluorometer, sized on a Bioanalyzer 2100, and re-quantified with the KAPA Library Quantification kit. A separate single-read 150-cycle Illumina NextSeq 550 flow cell was used to sequence each immunoSEQ 96-well plate. As for the original processing: Because only junctional sequences without quality scores were contained in the immunoSEQ output, filtering matching that applied to full-length reads could not be performed. Sequences were annotated with PyIR, a Python wrapper for IgBLAST v1.9, and V/J genes and CDR3 were assigned using IMGT germline references. Reads were removed for weak V/J assignments (E-value above 1e-6), missing CDR3, stop codons, out-of-frame junctions, or ambiguous translated residues. V3J clonotypes were defined by identical inferred V gene, J gene, and CDR3 amino acid sequence. Percentage overlap between repertoires was computed as shared unique clonotypes divided by the size of the smaller repertoire. Richness of each repertoire was evaluated using RTK rarefaction, the Chao1 estimator, and Recon v2.1 estimates of unobserved clonotypes. TCRdb retrieved this table from immuneACCESS and kept in-frame rearrangements only. Not all clones are present; in checked studies, unresolved V genes account for under half, and no reason is known for the remainder. V, J and clone size reflect that table, while D and trimming were determined from the DNA. Counted in this sample were nearly 500,000 clones; over 60% of them appeared once. 13% of the sample lies in the top ten.

Worth noting for this clone: Its antigen is currently not known. Base qualities are not provided; no much larger clone lies one nucleotide away.

Input material: PBMCs. The receptor was isolated from a woman between 40 and 50 years old in good health. Some clones in this sample may be carry-over from other donors' samples. The chain was built from TRBV30 and TRBJ2-4; the best D guess is TRBD2, with 6 bases matching. The bases are TGTGCCTGGGCCGCGTGGGGGGACATTCAGTACTTC. The resulting protein is CAWAAWGDIQYF.